The entry that follows covers one TCR beta chain sequence. Sequenced by immunoSEQ multiplex PCR; TCRdb stores in-frame clones only, minus some. The sample contains 200,000 to 250,000 clones, more than 75% of which appear only once. CDR3 size: 15 residues. In germline, CDR1 is SNHLY, CDR2 FYNNEI. Trimming took 5 bases from V and 3 from J, leaving 17 bases between them. This entry comes from a study of blood T cell repertoires in COVID-19. Overall study context: Donors in the United States, Italy and Spain gave samples during acute or convalescent COVID-19. T cells, B-cell-depleted T cells, or PBMCs supplied cDNA or gDNA.

The source of this sequence is a man in his 60s who had recovered from COVID-19. Sequences were obtained from peripheral blood. The chain carries TRBV2 and TRBJ2-7; D possibly corresponds to TRBD1 (6 bases). CDR3 in amino acids: CASSIPQGSNYEQYF. The CDR3 bases are TGTGCCAGCAGTATCCCCCAGGGGTCTAACTACGAGCAGTACTTC.